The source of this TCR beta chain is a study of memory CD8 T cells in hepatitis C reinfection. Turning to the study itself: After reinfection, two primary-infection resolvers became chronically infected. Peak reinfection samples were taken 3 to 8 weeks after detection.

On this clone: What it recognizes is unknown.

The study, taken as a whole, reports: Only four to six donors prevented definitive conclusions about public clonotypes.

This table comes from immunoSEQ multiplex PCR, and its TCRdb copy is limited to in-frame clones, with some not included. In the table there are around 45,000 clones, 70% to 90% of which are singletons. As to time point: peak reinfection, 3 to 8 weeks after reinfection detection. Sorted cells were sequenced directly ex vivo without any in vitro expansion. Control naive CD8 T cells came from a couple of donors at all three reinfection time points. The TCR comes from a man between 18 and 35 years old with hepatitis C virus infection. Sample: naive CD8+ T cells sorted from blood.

The CDR3 DNA is TGTGCCAGCAGCAAGACAGGGACCTACGAGCAGTACTTC. This gives the protein CASSKTGTYEQYF. The chain employs TRBV6-1 and TRBJ2-7; 7 bases match TRBD1. V lost 6 bases to trimming and J lost 2 bases; unmatched junction nucleotides: 4. Germline V CDR1 and CDR2: MNHNS, SASEGT. CDR3 size: 13 residues.